This TCR beta chain was captured in a study of early T cells in non-severe SARS-CoV-2 infection. Findings of the study overall: Private and CD4 specificities were missed by VDJdb matching, skewed to anti-spike CD8.

Attachment of unique molecular identifiers to individual cDNA molecules was performed. TCRdb re-derived calls from the 5' RACE reads in MiXCR, one entry per CDR3 protein. Of 55,000 to 75,000 distinct CDR3 sequences listed, 5.9% were seen once; the top ten hold 3.4%. V lost 2 bases to trimming and J lost 3 bases, with 8 bases between them. Germline V gene lookup returns CDR1 SGHRS and CDR2 YFSETQ. This CDR3 has 13 amino acids. This clonotype was recorded at least ten times. What it binds is unknown. The origin of this receptor is an adult who was a healthcare worker with PCR-confirmed SARS-CoV-2 infection or an uninfected control (not recorded which). The sample here was whole blood, taken at baseline. The V and J genes are TRBV5-1 and TRBJ1-1; tentatively, D is TRBD1 (5 bases). CDR3 residues: CASSFGGDTEAFF. The CDR3 DNA sequence: TGCGCCAGCAGCTTCGGGGGGGACACTGAAGCTTTCTTT.